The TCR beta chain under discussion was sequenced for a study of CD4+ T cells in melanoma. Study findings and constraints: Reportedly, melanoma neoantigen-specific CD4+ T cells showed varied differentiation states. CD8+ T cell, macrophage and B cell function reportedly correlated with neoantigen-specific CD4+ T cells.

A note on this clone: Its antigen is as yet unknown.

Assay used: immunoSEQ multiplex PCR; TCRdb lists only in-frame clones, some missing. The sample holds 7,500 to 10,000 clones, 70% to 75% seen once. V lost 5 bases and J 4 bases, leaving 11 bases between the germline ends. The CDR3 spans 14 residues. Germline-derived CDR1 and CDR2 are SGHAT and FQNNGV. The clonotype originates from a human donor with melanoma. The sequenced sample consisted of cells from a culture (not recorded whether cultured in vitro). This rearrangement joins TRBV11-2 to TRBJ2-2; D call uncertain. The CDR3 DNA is TGTGCCAGCAGCGAACGGGCCGTCACCGGGGAGCTGTTTTTT. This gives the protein CASSERAVTGELFF.